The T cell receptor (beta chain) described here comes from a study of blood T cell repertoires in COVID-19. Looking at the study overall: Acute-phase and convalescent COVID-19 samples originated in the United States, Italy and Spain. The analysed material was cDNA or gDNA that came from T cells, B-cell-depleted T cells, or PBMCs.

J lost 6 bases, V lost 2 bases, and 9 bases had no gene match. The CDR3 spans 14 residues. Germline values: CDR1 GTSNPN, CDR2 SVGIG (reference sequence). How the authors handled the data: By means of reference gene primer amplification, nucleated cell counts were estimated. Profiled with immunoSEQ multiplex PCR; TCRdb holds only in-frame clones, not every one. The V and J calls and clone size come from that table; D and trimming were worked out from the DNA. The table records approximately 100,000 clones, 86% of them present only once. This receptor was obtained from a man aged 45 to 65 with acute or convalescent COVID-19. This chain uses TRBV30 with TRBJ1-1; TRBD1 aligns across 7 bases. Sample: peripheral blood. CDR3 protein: CAWSKGAGKAEAFF. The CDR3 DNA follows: TGTGCCTGGAGTAAGGGGGCGGGTAAGGCTGAAGCTTTCTTT.